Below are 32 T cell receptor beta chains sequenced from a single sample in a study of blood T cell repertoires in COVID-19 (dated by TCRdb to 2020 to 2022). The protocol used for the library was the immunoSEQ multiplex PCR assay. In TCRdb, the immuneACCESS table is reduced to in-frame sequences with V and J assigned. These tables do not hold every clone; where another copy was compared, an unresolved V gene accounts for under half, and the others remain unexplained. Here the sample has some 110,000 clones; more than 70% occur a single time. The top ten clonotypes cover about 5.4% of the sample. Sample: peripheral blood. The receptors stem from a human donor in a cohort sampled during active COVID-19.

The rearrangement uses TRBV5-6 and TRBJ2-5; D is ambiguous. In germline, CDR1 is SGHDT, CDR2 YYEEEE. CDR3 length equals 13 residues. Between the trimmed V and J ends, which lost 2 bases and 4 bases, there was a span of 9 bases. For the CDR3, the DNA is TGTGCCAGCAGCTTAAAACTCCTAGAGACCCAGTACTTC. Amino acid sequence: CASSLKLLETQYF.

The CDR3 sequence: CASSVGDRTQETQYF. The CDR3 nucleotides read TGTGCCAGCAGCGTAGGGGACAGGACCCAAGAGACCCAGTACTTC. The chain has TRBV9 and TRBJ2-5; 8 nucleotides agree with TRBD1. V lost 0 bases and J lost 1; bases outside the gene matches: 2. Germline loops: CDR1 SGDLS, CDR2 YYNGEE. This CDR3 has 15 amino acids.

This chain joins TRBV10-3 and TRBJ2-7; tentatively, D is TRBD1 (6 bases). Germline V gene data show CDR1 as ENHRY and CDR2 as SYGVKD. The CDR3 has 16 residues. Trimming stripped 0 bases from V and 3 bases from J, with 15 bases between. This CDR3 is CAISESSWDTIYEQYF. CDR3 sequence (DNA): TGTGCCATCAGTGAGTCTTCGTGGGACACAATCTACGAGCAGTACTTC.

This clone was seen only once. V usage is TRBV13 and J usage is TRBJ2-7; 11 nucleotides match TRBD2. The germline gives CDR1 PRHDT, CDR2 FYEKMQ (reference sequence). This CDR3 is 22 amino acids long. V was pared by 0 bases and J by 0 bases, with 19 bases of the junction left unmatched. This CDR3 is CASSLGAGVAGGPDSFSYEQYF. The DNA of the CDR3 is TGTGCCAGCAGCTTAGGGGCGGGAGTAGCGGGAGGGCCCGATTCTTTCTCCTACGAGCAGTACTTC.

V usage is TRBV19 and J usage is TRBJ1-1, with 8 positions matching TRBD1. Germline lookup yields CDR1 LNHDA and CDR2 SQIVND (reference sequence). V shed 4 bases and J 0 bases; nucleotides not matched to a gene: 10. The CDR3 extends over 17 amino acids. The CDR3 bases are TGTGCCAGTAGTACGCGACAGGGGCGACCTCTGAACACTGAAGCTTTCTTT. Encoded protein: CASSTRQGRPLNTEAFF.

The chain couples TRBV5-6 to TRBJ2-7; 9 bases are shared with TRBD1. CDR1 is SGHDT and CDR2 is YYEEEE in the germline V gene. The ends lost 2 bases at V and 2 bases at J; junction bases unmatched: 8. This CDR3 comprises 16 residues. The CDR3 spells CASSFFPGTGPYEQYF. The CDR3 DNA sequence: TGTGCCAGCAGCTTTTTTCCCGGGACAGGGCCCTACGAGCAGTACTTC.

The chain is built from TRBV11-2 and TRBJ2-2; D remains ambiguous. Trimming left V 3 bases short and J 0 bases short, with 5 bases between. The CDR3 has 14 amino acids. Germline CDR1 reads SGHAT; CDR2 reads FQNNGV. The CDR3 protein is CASSFPSNTGELFF. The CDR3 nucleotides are TGTGCCAGCAGCTTTCCGTCGAACACCGGGGAGCTGTTTTTT.

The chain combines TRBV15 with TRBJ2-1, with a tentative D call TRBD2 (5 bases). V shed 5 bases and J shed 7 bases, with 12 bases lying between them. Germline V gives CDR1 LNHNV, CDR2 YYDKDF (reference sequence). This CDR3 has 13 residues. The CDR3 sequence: CATSFASRNEQFF. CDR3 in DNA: TGTGCCACCAGCTTCGCTAGCCGGAATGAGCAGTTCTTC.

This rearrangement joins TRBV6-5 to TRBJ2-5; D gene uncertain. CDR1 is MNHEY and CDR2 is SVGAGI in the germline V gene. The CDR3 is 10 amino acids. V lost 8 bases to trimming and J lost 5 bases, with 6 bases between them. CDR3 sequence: CASRRETQYF. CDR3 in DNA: TGTGCCAGCCGTCGGGAGACCCAGTACTTC.

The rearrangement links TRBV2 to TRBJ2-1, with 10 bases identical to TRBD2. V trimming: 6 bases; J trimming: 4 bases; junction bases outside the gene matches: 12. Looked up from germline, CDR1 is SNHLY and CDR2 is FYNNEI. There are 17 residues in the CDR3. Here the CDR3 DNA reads TGTGCCAGCAGCCTCAACCAACTAGCGGGATCATACAATGAGCAGTTCTTC. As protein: CASSLNQLAGSYNEQFF. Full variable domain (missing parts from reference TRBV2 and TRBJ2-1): EPEVTQTPSHQVTQMGQEVILRCVPISNHLYFYWYRQILGQKVEFLVSFYNNEISEKSEIFDDQFSVERPDGSNFTLKIRSTKLEDSAMYFCASSLNQLAGSYNEQFFGPGTRLTVL.

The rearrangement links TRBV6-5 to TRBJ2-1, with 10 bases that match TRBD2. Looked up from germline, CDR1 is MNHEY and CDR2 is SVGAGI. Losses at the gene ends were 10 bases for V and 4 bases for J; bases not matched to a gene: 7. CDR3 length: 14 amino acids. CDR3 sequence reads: CATSGTSAYNEQFF. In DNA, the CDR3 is TGTGCCACCTCAGGGACTAGCGCTTACAATGAGCAGTTCTTC.

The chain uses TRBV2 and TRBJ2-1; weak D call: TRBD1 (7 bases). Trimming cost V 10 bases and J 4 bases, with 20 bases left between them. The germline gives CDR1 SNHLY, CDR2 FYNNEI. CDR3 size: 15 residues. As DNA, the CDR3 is TGTGCCACCGGGGACAGCCGGGGGCTATACAATGAGCAGTTCTTC. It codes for CATGDSRGLYNEQFF.

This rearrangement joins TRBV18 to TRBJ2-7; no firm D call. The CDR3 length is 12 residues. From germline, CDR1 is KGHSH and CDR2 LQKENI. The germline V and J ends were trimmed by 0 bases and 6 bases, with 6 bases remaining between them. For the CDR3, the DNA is TGTGCCAGCTCACCACCCTCCCCCGAGCAGTACTTC. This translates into CASSPPSPEQYF.

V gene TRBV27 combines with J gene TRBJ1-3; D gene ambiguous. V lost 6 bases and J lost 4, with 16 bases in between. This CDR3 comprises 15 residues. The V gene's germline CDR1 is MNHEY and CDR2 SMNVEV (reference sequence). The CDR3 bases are TGTGCCAGCAGGAGGACTGAAGATAGGGGAAACACCATATATTTT. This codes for CASRRTEDRGNTIYF.

The chain's CDR3 is CASTKPGGEQYF. Written as DNA, the CDR3 is TGTGCCAGCACCAAACCAGGGGGCGAGCAGTACTTC. J is TRBJ2-7 and V is TRBV7-2, with 7 positions matching TRBD1. V was pared by 7 bases and J by 6 bases, with 6 bases of the junction left unmatched. The V gene's germline CDR1 is SGHTA and CDR2 FQGNSA. The CDR3 consists of 12 residues. The complete variable domain, with remaining parts taken from reference TRBV7-2 and TRBJ2-7, reads GAGVSQSPSNKVTEKGKDVELRCDPISGHTALYWYRQSLGQGLEFLIYFQGNSAPDKSGLPSDRFSAERTGGSVSTLTIQRTQQEDSAVYLCASTKPGGEQYFGPGTRLTVT.

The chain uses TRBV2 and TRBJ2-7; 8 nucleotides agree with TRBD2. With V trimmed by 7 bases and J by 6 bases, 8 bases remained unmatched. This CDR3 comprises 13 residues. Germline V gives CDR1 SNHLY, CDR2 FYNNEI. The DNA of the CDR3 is TGTGCCAGCAACCCTACGGGAGGGGGCGAGCAGTACTTC. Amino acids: CASNPTGGGEQYF.

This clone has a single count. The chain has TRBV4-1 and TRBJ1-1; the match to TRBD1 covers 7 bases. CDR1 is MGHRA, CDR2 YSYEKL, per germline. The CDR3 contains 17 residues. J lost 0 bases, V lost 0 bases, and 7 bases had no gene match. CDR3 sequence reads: CASSQDWAGGMNTEAFF. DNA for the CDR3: TGCGCCAGCAGCCAAGATTGGGCAGGGGGGATGAACACTGAAGCTTTCTTT.

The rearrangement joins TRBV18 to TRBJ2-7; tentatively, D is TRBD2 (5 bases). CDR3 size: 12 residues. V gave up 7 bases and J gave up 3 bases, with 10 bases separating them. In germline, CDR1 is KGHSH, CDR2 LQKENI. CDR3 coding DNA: TGTGCCAGCTGCGAGGGAAGCTACGAGCAGTACTTC. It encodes CASCEGSYEQYF.

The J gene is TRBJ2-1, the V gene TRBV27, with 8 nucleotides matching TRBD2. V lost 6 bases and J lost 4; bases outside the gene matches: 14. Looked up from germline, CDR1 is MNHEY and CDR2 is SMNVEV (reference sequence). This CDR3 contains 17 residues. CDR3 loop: CASRPLISGNHYNEQFF. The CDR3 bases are TGTGCCAGCAGGCCGCTAATTAGCGGGAACCATTACAATGAGCAGTTCTTC.

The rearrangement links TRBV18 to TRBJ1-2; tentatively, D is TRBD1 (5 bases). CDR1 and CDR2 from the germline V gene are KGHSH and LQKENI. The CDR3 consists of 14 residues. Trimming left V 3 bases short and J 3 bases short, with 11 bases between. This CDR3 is CASSPLDSYYGYTF. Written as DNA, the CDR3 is TGTGCCAGCTCACCTCTCGACAGCTACTATGGCTACACCTTC.

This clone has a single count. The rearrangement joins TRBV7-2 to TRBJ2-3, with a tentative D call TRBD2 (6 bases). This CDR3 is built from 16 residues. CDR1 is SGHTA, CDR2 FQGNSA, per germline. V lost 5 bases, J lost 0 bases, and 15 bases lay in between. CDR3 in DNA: TGTGCCAGCAGCCCCTCGTTAGCGGCTAGCACAGATACGCAGTATTTT. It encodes CASSPSLAASTDTQYF. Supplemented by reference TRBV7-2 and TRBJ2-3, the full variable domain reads GAGVSQSPSNKVTEKGKDVELRCDPISGHTALYWYRQSLGQGLEFLIYFQGNSAPDKSGLPSDRFSAERTGGSVSTLTIQRTQQEDSAVYLCASSPSLAASTDTQYFGPGTRLTVL.

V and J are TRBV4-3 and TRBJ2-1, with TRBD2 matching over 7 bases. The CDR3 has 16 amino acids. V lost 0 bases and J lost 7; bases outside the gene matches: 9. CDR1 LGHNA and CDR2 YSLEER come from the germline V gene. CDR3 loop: CASSQDAGVFQNEQFF. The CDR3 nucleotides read TGCGCCAGCAGCCAAGATGCGGGAGTATTTCAAAATGAGCAGTTCTTC.

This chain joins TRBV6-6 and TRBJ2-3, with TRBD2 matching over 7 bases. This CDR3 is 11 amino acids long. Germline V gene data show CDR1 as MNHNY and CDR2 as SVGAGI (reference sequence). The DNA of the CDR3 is TGTTCAGCGGGATTGTCAGATACGCAGTATTTT. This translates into CSAGLSDTQYF.

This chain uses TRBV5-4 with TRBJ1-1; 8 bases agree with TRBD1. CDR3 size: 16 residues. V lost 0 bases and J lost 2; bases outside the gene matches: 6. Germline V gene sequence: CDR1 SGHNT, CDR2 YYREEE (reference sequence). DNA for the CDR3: TGTGCCAGCAGCTTGGAGTCGCAGGGGGCTAACACTGAAGCTTTCTTT. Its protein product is CASSLESQGANTEAFF.

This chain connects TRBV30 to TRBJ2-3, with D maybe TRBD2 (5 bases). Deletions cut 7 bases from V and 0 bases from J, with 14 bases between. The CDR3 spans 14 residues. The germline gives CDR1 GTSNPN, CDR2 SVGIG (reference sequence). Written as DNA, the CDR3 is TGTGCCTCGAAACGTAGCGTCAGCACAGATACGCAGTATTTT. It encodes CASKRSVSTDTQYF. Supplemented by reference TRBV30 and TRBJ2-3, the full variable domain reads SQTIHQWPATLVQPVGSPLSLECTVEGTSNPNLYWYRQAAGRGLQLLFYSVGIGQISSEVPQNLSASRPQDRQFILSSKKLLLSDSGFYLCASKRSVSTDTQYFGPGTRLTVL.

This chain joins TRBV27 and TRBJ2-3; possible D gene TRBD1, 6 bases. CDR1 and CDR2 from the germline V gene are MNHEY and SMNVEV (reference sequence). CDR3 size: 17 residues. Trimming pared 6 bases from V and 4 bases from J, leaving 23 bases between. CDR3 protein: CASSRPQQGGWADTQYF. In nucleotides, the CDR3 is TGTGCCAGCAGCCGCCCGCAACAGGGTGGATGGGCAGATACGCAGTATTTT.

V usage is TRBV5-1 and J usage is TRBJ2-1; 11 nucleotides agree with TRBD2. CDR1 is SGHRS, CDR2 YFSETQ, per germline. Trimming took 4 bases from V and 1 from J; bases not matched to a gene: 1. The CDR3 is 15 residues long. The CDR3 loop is CASSRLAGSYNEQFF. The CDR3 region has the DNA TGCGCCAGCAGCCGACTAGCGGGGTCCTACAATGAGCAGTTCTTC.

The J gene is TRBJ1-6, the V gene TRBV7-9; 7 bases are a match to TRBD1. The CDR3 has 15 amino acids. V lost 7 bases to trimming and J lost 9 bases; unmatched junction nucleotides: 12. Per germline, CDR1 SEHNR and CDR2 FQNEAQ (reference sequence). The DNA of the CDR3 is TGTGCCAGCACCAAGGGGGCTGGGGATGGTTCACCCCTCCACTTT. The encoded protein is CASTKGAGDGSPLHF.

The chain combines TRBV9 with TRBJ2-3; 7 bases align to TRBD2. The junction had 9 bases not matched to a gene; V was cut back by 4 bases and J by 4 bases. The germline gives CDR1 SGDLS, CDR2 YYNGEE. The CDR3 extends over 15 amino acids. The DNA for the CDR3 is TGTGCCAGCAGCCTTAATGCGGGAGTCTCAGATACGCAGTATTTT. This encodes CASSLNAGVSDTQYF. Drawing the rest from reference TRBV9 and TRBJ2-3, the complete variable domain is DSGVTQTPKHLITATGQRVTLRCSPRSGDLSVYWYQQSLDQGLQFLIQYYNGEERAKGNILERFSAQQFPDLHSELNLSSLELGDSALYFCASSLNAGVSDTQYFGPGTRLTVL.

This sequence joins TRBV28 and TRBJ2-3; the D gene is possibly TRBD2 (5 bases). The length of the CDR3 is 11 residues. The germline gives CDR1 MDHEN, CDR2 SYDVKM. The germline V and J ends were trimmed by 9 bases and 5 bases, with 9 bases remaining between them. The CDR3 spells CASTRRDTQYF. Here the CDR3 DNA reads TGTGCCAGTACTAGGAGAGATACGCAGTATTTT. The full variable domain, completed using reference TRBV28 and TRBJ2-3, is DVKVTQSSRYLVKRTGEKVFLECVQDMDHENMFWYRQDPGLGLRLIYFSYDVKMKEKGDIPEGYSVSREKKERFSLILESASTNQTSMYLCASTRRDTQYFGPGTRLTVL.

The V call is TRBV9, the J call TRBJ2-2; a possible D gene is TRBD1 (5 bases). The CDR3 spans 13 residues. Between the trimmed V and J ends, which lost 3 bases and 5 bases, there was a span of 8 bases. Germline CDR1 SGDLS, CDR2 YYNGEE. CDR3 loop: CASSARQTGELFF. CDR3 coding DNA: TGTGCCAGCAGCGCCAGACAGACCGGGGAGCTGTTTTTT.

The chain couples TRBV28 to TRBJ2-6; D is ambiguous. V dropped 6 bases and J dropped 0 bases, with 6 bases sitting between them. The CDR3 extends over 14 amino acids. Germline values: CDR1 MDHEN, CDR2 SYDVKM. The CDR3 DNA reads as TGTGCCAGCAGCTATTACTCTGGGGCCAACGTCCTGACTTTC. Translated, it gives CASSYYSGANVLTF.